This record covers a single TCR beta chain. This sample stems from a study of blood T cell repertoires in COVID-19. Some clones are missing from TCRdb's copy, which holds only in-frame ones; the method was immunoSEQ multiplex PCR. The sample lists about 480,000 clones, 70% to 90% occurring once. Trimming removed 4 bases from V and 4 bases from J, with 22 bases in between. Germline V gives CDR1 MNHEY, CDR2 SMNVEV (reference sequence). CDR3 length: 17 amino acids. Material: PBMCs or T cells enriched from blood (not recorded which). The chain employs TRBV27 and TRBJ1-2; D is possibly TRBD1 (6 bases). The source is a young woman with acute COVID-19. In DNA form, the CDR3 reads TGTGCCAGCAGTTCGGGACAAGGGACCCTAGGACCCTATGGCTACACCTTC. It encodes CASSSGQGTLGPYGYTF.